The 8 T cell receptor beta chains in this list originate from one sample, sequenced in a study of identical twins. TCRdb used MiXCR to reprocess the 5' RACE reads, holding one entry per CDR3 protein. The repertoire includes fewer than 900,000 distinct CDR3 sequences, 15% to 20% of them detected once, and under 15% sits in the top ten. These same records also appear under a second study, on T cells expressing NK-cell markers.

The sample taken for sequencing was PBMCs. All receptors derive from a woman aged 18-29 years in good health.

This chain joins TRBV15 and TRBJ1-2; D possibly corresponds to TRBD1 (5 bases). CDR1 and CDR2 from the germline V gene are LNHNV and YYDKDF (reference sequence). This CDR3 comprises 14 residues. V gave up 0 bases and J gave up 8 bases, with 13 bases separating them. CDR3 region: CATSRDVGGEGYTF. In nucleotides, the CDR3 is TGTGCCACCAGCAGAGATGTAGGAGGGGAAGGCTACACCTTC. The full variable domain, with the rest looked up from reference TRBV15 and TRBJ1-2, is DAMVIQNPRYQVTQFGKPVTLSCSQTLNHNVMYWYQQKSSQAPKLLFHYYDKDFNNEADTPDNFQSRRPNTSFCFLDIRSPGLGDTAMYLCATSRDVGGEGYTFGSGTRLTVV.

This chain uses TRBV27 with TRBJ2-7; 10 bases are shared with TRBD2. CDR3 length equals 13 residues. The V segment lost 3 bases and the J segment 6 bases; nucleotides outside the gene matches: 2. CDR1 is MNHEY and CDR2 is SMNVEV in the germline V gene (reference sequence). The CDR3 region has the DNA TGTGCCAGCAGTTTTACTAGCGGGGCCGAGCAGTACTTC. Its translation is CASSFTSGAEQYF.

There are many counts of this clonotype. V is TRBV12-3 or TRBV12-4 and J is TRBJ1-1, with D perhaps TRBD1 (6 bases). V shed 8 bases and J shed 4 bases, with 17 bases lying between them. There are 14 residues in the CDR3. The CDR3: CASSLAWGRTEAFF. The DNA for the CDR3 is TGTGCCAGCTCCTTGGCGTGGGGGCGCACTGAAGCTTTCTTT.

This clonotype appeared a few times. This rearrangement joins TRBV6-2 or TRBV6-3 to TRBJ2-1, with D tentatively TRBD1 (5 bases). This CDR3 has 15 amino acids. Germline CDR1 MNHEY, CDR2 SVGEGT. V was cut by 3 bases and J by 0 bases, with 9 bases left in between. The CDR3 DNA reads as TGTGCCAGCAGTTATCCAGGGATCTCCTACAATGAGCAGTTCTTC. Protein sequence: CASSYPGISYNEQFF.

This clonotype has more than one count but fewer than ten. The chain combines TRBV12-3 or TRBV12-4 with TRBJ2-2; the match to TRBD2 covers 7 bases. The CDR3 contains 15 residues. V lost 6 bases to trimming and J lost 0 bases; unmatched junction nucleotides: 4. The CDR3 spells CASSPSGANTGELFF. In DNA, the CDR3 is TGTGCCAGCAGCCCCAGCGGGGCGAACACCGGGGAGCTGTTTTTT.

This clonotype was seen a few times. V gene TRBV5-4 combines with J gene TRBJ1-2; 12 bases map to TRBD1. V shed 4 bases and J 3 bases; nucleotides not matched to a gene: 10. Germline V gene data show CDR1 as SGHNT and CDR2 as YYREEE (reference sequence). This CDR3 contains 17 residues. The DNA for the CDR3 is TGTGCCAGCAGCGATCCGGGACAGGGGGCCCGAGACTATGGCTACACCTTC. Translation: CASSDPGQGARDYGYTF.

This clonotype turned up a few times. The rearrangement links TRBV6-5 to TRBJ1-6, with a weak D call TRBD1 (6 bases). The germline CDR1 and CDR2 sequences are MNHEY and SVGAGI. The ends were cut back, 0 bases at V and 7 bases at J, with 10 bases in the middle. The length of the CDR3 is 15 residues. The CDR3 coding sequence is TGTGCCAGCAGTTACTCCACAGGGTGGAATTCACCCCTCCACTTT. Translating it yields CASSYSTGWNSPLHF.

This clonotype has more than one count but fewer than ten. The rearrangement uses TRBV12-3 or TRBV12-4 and TRBJ2-7; TRBD1 matches at 9 bases. This CDR3 is 15 amino acids long. The V gene end was trimmed by 2 bases and the J gene end by 5 bases; junction bases not matched to a gene: 7. The CDR3 reads CASSLRRDRVHEQYF. Here the CDR3 DNA reads TGTGCCAGCAGTTTAAGACGGGACAGGGTACACGAGCAGTACTTC.